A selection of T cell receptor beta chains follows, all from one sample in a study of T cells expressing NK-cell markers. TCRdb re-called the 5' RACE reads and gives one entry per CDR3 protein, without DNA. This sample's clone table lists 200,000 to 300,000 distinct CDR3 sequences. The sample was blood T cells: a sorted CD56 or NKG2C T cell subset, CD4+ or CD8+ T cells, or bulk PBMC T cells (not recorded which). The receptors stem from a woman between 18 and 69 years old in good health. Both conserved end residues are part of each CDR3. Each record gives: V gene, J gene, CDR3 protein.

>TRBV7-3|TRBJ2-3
CASSPSLLEDTQYF
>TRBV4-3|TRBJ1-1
CASSQDRGTGGTEAFF
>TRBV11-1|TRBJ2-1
CASSIRLANEQFF
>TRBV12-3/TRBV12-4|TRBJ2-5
CASSPGASKGETQYF
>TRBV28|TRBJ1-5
CATNRGLNQPQHF
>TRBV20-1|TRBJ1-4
CSASYGQGATNEKLFF
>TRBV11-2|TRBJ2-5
CASSLGSTGGLWGETQYF
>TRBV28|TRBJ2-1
CASSPVSGIRYNEQFF
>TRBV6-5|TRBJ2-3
CASSYSTQRHTDTQYF
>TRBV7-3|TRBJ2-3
CASSLRAGTDTQYF
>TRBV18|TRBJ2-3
CASSPLAGVGGDTQYF
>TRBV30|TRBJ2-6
CAWRWASGANVLTF
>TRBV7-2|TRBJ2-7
CASSLASGASSYEQYF
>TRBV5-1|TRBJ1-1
CASRERDGGTEAFF
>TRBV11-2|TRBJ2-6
CASSSRHPGQGAANVLTF
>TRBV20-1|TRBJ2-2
CSARVGSGGLGTGELFF
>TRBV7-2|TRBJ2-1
CASSSDRGYYNEQFF
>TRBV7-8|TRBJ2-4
CASSPETGNIQYF
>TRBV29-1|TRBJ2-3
CSAWTSGRTDTQYF
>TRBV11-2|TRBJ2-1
CASSLGGLAETYNEQFF
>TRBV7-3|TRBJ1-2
CASSSEGRDSYGYTF
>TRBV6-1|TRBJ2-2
CASSTRGQGRFSNTGELFF
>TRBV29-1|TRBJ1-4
CSVAGSDEKLFF
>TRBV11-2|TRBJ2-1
CASSPRVFFSNEQFF
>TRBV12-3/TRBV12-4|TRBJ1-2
CASSFDSTYGYTF
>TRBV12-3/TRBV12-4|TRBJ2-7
CASSKGQGFYEQYF
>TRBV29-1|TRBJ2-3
CSVESGGLGADTQYF
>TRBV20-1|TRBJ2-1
CSARDRSGTGSFF
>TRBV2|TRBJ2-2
CASSGGGNTGELFF
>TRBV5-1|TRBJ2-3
CASSPGVSTDTQYF
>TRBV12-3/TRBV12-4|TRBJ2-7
CASSRGVHRGEQYF
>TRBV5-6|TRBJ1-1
CASSLGPMNTEAFF
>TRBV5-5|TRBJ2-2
CASRKGQGELFF
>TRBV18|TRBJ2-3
CASSPTIDTQYF
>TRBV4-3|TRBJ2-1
CASSPPGVGEQFF
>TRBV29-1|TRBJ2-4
CSVMTGIAKNIQYF
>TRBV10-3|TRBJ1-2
CAISEGTGAYGYTF
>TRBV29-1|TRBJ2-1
CSVVVSPSPNEQFF
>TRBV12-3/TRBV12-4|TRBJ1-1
CASNEGRWAFF
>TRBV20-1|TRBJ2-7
CSARWTSGYSSYEQYF
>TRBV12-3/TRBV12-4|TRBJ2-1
CASSLSRGEQFF
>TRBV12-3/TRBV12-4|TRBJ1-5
CASSLDQPQHF
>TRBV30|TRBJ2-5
CAWSVPGGQETQYF
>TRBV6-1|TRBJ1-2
CASRAGQGNYGYTF
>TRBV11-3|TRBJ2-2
CASSFTGDNTGELFF
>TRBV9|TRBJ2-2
CASSVAGSRGTGELFF
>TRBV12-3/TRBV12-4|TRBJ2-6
CASRPGTLRPSGANVLTF